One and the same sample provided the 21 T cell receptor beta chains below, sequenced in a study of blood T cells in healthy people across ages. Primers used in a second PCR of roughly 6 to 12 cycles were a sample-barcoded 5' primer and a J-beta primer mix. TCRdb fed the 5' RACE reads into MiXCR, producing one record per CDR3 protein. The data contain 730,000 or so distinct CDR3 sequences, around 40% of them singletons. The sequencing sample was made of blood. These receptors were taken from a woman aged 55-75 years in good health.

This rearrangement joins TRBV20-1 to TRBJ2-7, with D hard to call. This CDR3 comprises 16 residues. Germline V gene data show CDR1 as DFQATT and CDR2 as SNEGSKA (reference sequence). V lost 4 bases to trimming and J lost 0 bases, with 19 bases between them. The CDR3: CSAKVPPELASYEQYF. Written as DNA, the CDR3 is TGCAGTGCTAAGGTCCCTCCGGAGCTGGCCTCCTACGAGCAGTACTTC.

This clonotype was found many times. CDR3 DNA sequence: TGCAGTGCGCGGACTAGCGGGAGAAACGAGCAGTACTTC. Protein sequence: CSARTSGRNEQYF. This chain links TRBV20-1 with TRBJ2-7, with 13 bases that match TRBD2. V shed 6 bases and J 5 bases; nucleotides not matched to a gene: 4. This CDR3 spans 13 amino acids. In germline, CDR1 is DFQATT, CDR2 SNEGSKA (reference sequence).

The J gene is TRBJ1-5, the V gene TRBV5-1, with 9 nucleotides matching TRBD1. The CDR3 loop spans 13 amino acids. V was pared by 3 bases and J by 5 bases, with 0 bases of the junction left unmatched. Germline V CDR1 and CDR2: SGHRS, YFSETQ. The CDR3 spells CASSWTGDQPQHF. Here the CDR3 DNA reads TGCGCCAGCAGCTGGACAGGGGATCAGCCCCAGCATTTT.

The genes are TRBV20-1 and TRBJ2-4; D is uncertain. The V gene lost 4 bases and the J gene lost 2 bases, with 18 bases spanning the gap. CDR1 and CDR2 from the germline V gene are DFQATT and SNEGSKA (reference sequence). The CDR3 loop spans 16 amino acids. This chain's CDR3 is CSATDGSESPKNIQYF. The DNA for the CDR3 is TGCAGTGCTACTGACGGGTCGGAGTCGCCCAAAAACATTCAGTACTTC.

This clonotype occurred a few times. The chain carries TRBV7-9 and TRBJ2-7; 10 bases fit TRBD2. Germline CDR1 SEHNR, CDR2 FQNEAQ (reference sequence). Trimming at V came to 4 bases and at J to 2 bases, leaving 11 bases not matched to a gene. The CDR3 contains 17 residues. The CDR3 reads CASSSSGVGTSAYEQYF. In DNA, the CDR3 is TGTGCCAGCAGCTCCTCAGGGGTGGGGACTAGCGCCTACGAGCAGTACTTC.

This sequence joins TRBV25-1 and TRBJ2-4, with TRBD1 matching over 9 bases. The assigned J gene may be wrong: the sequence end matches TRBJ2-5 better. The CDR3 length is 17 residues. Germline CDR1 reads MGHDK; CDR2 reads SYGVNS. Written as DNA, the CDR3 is TGTGCCAGCAGTGGATTTACAGGGGGCGCCGGGTCGGAGACCCAGTACTTC. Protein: CASSGFTGGAGSETQYF.

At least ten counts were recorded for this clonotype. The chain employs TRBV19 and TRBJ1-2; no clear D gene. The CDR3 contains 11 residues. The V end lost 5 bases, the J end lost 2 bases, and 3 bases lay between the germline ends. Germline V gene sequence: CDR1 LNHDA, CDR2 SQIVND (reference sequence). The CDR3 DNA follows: TGTGCCAGTAGTGGCAACTATGGCTACACCTTC. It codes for CASSGNYGYTF.

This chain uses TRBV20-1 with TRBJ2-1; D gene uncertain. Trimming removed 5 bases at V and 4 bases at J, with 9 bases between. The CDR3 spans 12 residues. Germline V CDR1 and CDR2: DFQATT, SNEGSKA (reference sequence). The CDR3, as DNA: TGCAGTGCTGCGGTTGCTTACAATGAGCAGTTCTTC. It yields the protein CSAAVAYNEQFF.

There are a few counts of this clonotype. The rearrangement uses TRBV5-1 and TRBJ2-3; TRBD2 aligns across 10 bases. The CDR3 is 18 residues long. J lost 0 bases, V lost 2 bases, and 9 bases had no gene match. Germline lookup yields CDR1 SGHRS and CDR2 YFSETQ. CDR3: CASSFRLAGDFSTDTQYF. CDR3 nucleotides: TGCGCCAGCAGCTTCCGGCTAGCGGGGGATTTTAGCACAGATACGCAGTATTTT.

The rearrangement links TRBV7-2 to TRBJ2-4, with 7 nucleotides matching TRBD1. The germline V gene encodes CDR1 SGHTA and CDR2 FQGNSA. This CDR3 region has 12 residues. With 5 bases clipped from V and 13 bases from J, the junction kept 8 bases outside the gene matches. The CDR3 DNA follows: TGTGCCAGCAGCAAAGACAGGGTCAAGCAGTACTTC. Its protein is CASSKDRVKQYF.

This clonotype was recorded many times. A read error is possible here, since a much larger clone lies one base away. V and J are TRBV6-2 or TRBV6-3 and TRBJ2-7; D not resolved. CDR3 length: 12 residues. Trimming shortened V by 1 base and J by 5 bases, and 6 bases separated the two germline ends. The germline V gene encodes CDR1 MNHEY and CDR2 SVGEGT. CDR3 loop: CASSYLGHEQYF. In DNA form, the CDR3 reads TGTGCCAGCAGTTACTTGGGCCACGAGCAGTACTTC.

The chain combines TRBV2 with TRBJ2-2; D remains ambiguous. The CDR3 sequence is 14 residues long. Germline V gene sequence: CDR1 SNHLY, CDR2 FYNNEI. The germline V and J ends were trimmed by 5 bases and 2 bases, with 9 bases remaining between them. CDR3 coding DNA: TGTGCCAGCAGTAATAATATCAACACCGGGGAGCTGTTTTTT. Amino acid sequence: CASSNNINTGELFF. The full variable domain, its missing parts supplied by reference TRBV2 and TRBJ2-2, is EPEVTQTPSHQVTQMGQEVILRCVPISNHLYFYWYRQILGQKVEFLVSFYNNEISEKSEIFDDQFSVERPDGSNFTLKIRSTKLEDSAMYFCASSNNINTGELFFGEGSRLTVL.

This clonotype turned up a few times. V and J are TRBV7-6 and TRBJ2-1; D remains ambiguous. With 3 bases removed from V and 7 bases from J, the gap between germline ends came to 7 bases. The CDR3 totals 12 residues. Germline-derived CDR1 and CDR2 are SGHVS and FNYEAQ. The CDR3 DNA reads TGTGCCAGCAGCTTGAACGAAAATGAGCAGTTCTTC. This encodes CASSLNENEQFF.

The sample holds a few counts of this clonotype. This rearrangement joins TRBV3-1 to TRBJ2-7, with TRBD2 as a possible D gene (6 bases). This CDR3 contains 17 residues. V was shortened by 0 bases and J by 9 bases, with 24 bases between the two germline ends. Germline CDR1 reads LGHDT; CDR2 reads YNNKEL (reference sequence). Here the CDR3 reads CASSQDKAGRALRVQYF. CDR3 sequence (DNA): TGTGCCAGCAGCCAAGATAAGGCCGGGAGAGCCCTTCGTGTGCAGTACTTC.

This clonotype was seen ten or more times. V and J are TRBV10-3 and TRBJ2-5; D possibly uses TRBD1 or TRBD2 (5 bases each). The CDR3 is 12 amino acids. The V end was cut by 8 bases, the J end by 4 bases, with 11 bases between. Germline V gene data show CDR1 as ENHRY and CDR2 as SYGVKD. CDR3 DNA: TGTGCCATCGGACGGGACGGAGAGACCCAGTACTTC. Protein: CAIGRDGETQYF.

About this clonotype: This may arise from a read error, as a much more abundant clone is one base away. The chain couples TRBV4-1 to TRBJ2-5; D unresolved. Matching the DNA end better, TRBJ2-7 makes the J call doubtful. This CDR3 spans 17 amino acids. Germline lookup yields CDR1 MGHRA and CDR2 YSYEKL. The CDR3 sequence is CASSHLTGSEKPYEQYF. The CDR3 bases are TGCGCCAGCAGCCATCTTACCGGGTCGGAGAAGCCCTACGAGCAGTACTTC.

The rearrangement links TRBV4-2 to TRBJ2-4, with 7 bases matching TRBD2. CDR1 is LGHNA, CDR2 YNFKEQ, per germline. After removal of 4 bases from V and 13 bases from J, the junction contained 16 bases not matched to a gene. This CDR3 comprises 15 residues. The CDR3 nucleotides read TGTGCCAGCAGCCGCAGCGGGACCGATGCATGGGGGCAGTACTTC. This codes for CASSRSGTDAWGQYF.

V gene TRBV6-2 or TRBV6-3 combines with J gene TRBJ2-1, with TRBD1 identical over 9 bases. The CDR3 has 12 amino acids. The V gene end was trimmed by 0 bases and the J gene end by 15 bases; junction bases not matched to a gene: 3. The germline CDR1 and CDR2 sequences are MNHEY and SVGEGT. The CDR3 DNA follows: TGTGCCAGCAGTTACTCGGACAGGGGCTTGTTCTTC. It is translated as CASSYSDRGLFF.

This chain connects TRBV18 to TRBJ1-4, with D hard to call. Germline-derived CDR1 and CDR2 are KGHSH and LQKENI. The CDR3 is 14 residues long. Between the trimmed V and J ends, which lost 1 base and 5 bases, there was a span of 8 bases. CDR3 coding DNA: TGTGCCAGCTCACCACGTACTGGCAATGAAAAACTGTTTTTT. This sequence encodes CASSPRTGNEKLFF. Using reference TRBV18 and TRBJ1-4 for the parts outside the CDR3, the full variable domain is NAGVMQNPRHLVRRRGQEARLRCSPMKGHSHVYWYRQLPEEGLKFMVYLQKENIIDESGMPKERFSAEFPKEGPSILRIQQVVRGDSAAYFCASSPRTGNEKLFFGSGTQLSVL.

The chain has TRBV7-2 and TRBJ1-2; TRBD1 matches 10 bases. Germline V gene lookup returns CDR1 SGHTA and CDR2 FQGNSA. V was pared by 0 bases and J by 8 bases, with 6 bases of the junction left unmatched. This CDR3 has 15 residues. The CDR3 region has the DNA TGTGCCAGCAGCTTAGCGAGGACAGGGGGTATCGGCTACACCTTC. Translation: CASSLARTGGIGYTF.

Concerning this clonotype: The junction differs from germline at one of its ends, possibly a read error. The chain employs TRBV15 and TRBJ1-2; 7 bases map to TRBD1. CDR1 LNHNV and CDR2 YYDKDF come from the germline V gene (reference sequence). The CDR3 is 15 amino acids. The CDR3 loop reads CTTSRATGNPYGYTF. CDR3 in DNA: TGTACCACCAGCAGGGCGACAGGGAACCCCTATGGCTACACCTTC.